A single T cell receptor (beta chain) is shown here with its context. Its antigen is still unknown. Trimming shortened V by 1 base and J by 1 base, and 9 bases separated the two germline ends. The CDR3 runs to 14 residues. CDR1 is DFQATT and CDR2 is SNEGSKA in the germline V gene (reference sequence). The sample comes from a study of T cells after yellow fever vaccination. Overall study context: It was SMART-Seq v4 Ultra Low Input that prepared the fractions with low cell numbers. Study-wide results and caveats: Of the clonotypes, a small share occurred in both CD4 and CD8 compartments.

TCRdb re-analysed the 5' RACE reads in MiXCR, keeping a single row per CDR3 protein. This sample carries roughly 310,000 distinct CDR3 sequences, roughly 9.4% of them seen once, and the ten largest clones take under 20%. Here the sequenced sample was PBMCs, taken on the day of the first yellow fever vaccination. The chain couples TRBV20-1 to TRBJ2-3; tentative D call: TRBD2 (5 bases). The sequence came from a man between 18 and 35 years old who received the YFV17D yellow fever vaccine. The CDR3 reads CSARVRARTDTQYF. The CDR3 DNA is TGCAGTGCTAGAGTGAGGGCTCGCACAGATACGCAGTATTTT.